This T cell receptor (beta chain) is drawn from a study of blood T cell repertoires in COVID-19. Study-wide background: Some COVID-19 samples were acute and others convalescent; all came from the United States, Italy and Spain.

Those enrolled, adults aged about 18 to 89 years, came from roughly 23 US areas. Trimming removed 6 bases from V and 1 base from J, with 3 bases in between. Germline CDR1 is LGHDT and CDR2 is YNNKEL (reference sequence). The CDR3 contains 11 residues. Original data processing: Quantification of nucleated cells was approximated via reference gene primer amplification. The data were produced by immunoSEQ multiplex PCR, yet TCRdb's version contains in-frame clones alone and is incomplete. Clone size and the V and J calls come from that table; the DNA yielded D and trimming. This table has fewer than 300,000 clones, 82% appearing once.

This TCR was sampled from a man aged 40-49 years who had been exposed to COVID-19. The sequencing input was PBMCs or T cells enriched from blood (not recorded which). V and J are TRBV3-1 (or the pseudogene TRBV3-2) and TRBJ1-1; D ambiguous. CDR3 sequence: CASRRNTEAFF. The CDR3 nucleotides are TGTGCCAGCAGGAGGAACACTGAAGCTTTCTTT.